This T cell receptor beta chain was captured in a study of early T cells in non-severe SARS-CoV-2 infection. Background on the study: Sequencing was performed on bulk RNA from unsorted whole blood, leaving chains unpaired.

Study observations and caveats: There was a bias toward anti-spike CD8 responses in VDJdb matching, which missed private and CD4 specificities.

V dropped 3 bases and J dropped 6; count of bases not matched to a gene: 3. Germline V CDR1 and CDR2: SGHTA, FQGNSA. The CDR3 has 15 residues. Each cDNA molecule carried a unique molecular identifier. Each CDR3 protein gets one entry after TCRdb re-called the 5' RACE reads with MiXCR. Of approximately 79,000 distinct CDR3 sequences in the sample, roughly 12% were seen once. Many counts were recorded for this clonotype. What it binds is not known. The source material was whole blood. This clonotype was obtained from an adult who was a healthcare worker with PCR-confirmed SARS-CoV-2 infection or an uninfected control (not recorded which). The V gene is TRBV7-2, the J gene TRBJ2-3; the match to TRBD2 covers 13 bases. CDR3 protein: CASSFTSGRADTQYF. The CDR3 nucleotides are TGTGCCAGCAGCTTTACTAGCGGGAGGGCGGATACGCAGTATTTT.